This T cell receptor beta chain was retrieved from a study of CD8+CD57+ T cells in acquired aplastic anemia. Researchers used genomic DNA as the template to profile TCR beta VDJ and CDR3. TCRdb fed the reads into MiXCR, producing one record per CDR3 protein. This table has over 250,000 distinct CDR3 sequences, 45% to 65% appearing once. This clonotype was counted once. The CDR3 is 15 residues long. CDR1 and CDR2 from the germline V gene are SQVTM and ANQGSEA. V gave up 6 bases and J gave up 4 bases; unmatched junction bases: 9. The patients chosen for sequencing had shown expansion of CD8+CD57+ cells (detected by flow cytometry).

The sample taken for sequencing was sorted CD4+, CD8+, or CD8+CD57+ T cells (not recorded which) from PBMCs. The sequence was obtained from a human donor with aplastic anemia. This sequence joins TRBV29-1 and TRBJ1-4; 9 bases map to TRBD1. The CDR3 sequence is CSVESDRGLNEKLFF. The CDR3 DNA reads as TGCAGCGTCGAATCGGACAGGGGTCTTAATGAAAAACTGTTTTTT.